The 10 T cell receptor beta chains listed next were all sequenced from one sample in a study of Tregs in tolerant kidney transplant recipients. TCRdb keeps only in-frame clones here, not all; method: immunoSEQ multiplex PCR. The table records about 240,000 clones, about 86% of them present only once. The sample was CD4+ T cells from blood. The source is a human donor in good health.

The sample holds one count of this clone. This chain joins TRBV18 and TRBJ1-5, with D hard to call. V lost 2 bases, J lost 2 bases, and 13 bases lay in between. Germline V gives CDR1 KGHSH, CDR2 LQKENI. The CDR3 contains 16 residues. CDR3 region: CASSPNSRARNQPQHF. As DNA, the CDR3 is TGTGCCAGCTCACCAAACTCCCGGGCCCGCAATCAGCCCCAGCATTTT.

The V call is TRBV6-6, the J call TRBJ1-2, with 7 bases identical to TRBD1. The CDR3 length is 13 residues. The V gene end was trimmed by 5 bases and the J gene end by 3 bases; junction bases not matched to a gene: 3. The V gene's germline CDR1 is MNHNY and CDR2 SVGAGI (reference sequence). The CDR3 nucleotides are TGTGCCAGCAGTGGGACAGCTGACTATGGCTACACCTTC. It translates to CASSGTADYGYTF.

This chain links TRBV6-6 with TRBJ2-7, with D perhaps TRBD1 or TRBD2 (6 bases each). The germline CDR1 and CDR2 sequences are MNHNY and SVGAGI (reference sequence). The CDR3 is 15 residues long. Trimming removed 2 bases from V and 6 bases from J, with 17 bases in between. In DNA, the CDR3 is TGTGCCAGCAGTTACCCGCCGGGGGCCCTCAGCGAGCAGTACTTC. It is translated as CASSYPPGALSEQYF.

The chain has TRBV28 and TRBJ2-3; D is unresolved. The CDR3 runs to 15 residues. Between the trimmed V and J ends, which lost 7 bases and 4 bases, there was a span of 18 bases. Per germline, CDR1 MDHEN and CDR2 SYDVKM. The CDR3 here is CASTQHPPSSDTQYF. CDR3 DNA: TGTGCCAGCACCCAGCACCCCCCGAGTTCAGATACGCAGTATTTT.

This chain connects TRBV2 to TRBJ1-2; 11 bases agree with TRBD1. V shed 7 bases and J 5 bases; nucleotides not matched to a gene: 6. The V gene's germline CDR1 is SNHLY and CDR2 FYNNEI. The CDR3 consists of 14 residues. This CDR3 is CASTGGTGGYGYTF. In DNA form, the CDR3 reads TGTGCCAGCACCGGAGGGACAGGGGGATATGGCTACACCTTC.

The V gene is TRBV2, the J gene TRBJ1-1; D remains ambiguous. The CDR3 contains 12 residues. From germline, CDR1 is SNHLY and CDR2 FYNNEI. The V end was cut by 10 bases, the J end by 6 bases, with 15 bases between. CDR3 in amino acids: CATTLGRAEAFF. The CDR3 coding sequence is TGTGCCACCACACTCGGGAGGGCTGAAGCTTTCTTT.

This rearrangement joins TRBV11-2 to TRBJ1-1; D not certain. V was cut by 1 base and J by 5 bases, with 14 bases left in between. The V gene's germline CDR1 is SGHAT and CDR2 FQNNGV. This CDR3 is built from 15 residues. The CDR3 loop is CASSLVSGGFTEAFF. CDR3 sequence (DNA): TGTGCCAGCAGCTTAGTGTCAGGCGGGTTTACTGAAGCTTTCTTT.

This rearrangement joins TRBV5-6 to TRBJ2-7; 11 bases are a match to TRBD2. This CDR3 spans 18 amino acids. CDR1 is SGHDT and CDR2 is YYEEEE in the germline V gene. J gave up 2 bases and V 4 bases, and 14 bases lay outside the gene matches. The CDR3 nucleotides are TGTGCCAGCAGCCCGGCCGATCTTTATAGCGGGGGGGCCTACGAGCAGTACTTC. Its translation: CASSPADLYSGGAYEQYF.

As concerns this clone: At one end, the junction sequence differs from germline, possibly due to a read error. The J gene is TRBJ1-1, the V gene TRBV7-7; D uncertain. The CDR3 extends over 14 amino acids. Germline loops: CDR1 SSHAT, CDR2 FNYEAQ (reference sequence). CDR3 region: CASSLITETGEAFF. DNA of the CDR3: TGTGCTAGCAGCTTAATAACGGAGACCGGTGAAGCTTTCTTT. Full variable domain (missing parts from reference TRBV7-7 and TRBJ1-1): GAGVSQSPRYKVTKRGQDVTLRCDPISSHATLYWYQQALGQGPEFLTYFNYEAQPDKSGLPSDRFSAERPEGSISTLTIQRTEQRDSAMYRCASSLITETGEAFFGQGTRLTVV.

V is TRBV11-2 and J is TRBJ2-5; TRBD2 agrees at 11 bases. The J call may be in error: the DNA end matches TRBJ2-7 better. The CDR3 is 14 residues long. The germline gives CDR1 SGHAT, CDR2 FQNNGV. The CDR3 coding sequence is TGTGCCAGCAGCTGGACTAGCGGGTCTTACGAGCAGTACTTC. Amino acid sequence: CASSWTSGSYEQYF.